Shown below are 9 T cell receptor beta chains from a single sample sequenced in a study of vaccination and CD4 T cells after COVID-19. The Oncomine TCR Beta short-read assay was what sequenced the DNA obtained from cultured CD4+ T cells. Genomic DNA from cultured CD4+ T cells was extracted. TCRdb fed the PCR reads into MiXCR, producing one record per CDR3 protein. The repertoire holds about 11,000 distinct CDR3 sequences, 28% seen once, with roughly a fifth in the top ten. Indicated treatment: roughly 11-day PBMC culture with coronavirus spike peptide pools or control peptides (ViraFEST assay). From the unexposed donor, CD4+ T cells were collected ahead of the COVID-19 pandemic (2011-2018). Their antigens remain unidentified. Sequencing was performed on CD4+ T cells from blood, cultured in vitro. The source is a human donor in good health.

This clonotype was counted only a few times. V usage is TRBV11-3 and J usage is TRBJ1-1; possible D gene TRBD1, 6 bases. The CDR3 covers 15 residues. Per germline, CDR1 SGHNT and CDR2 YENEEA. V dropped 3 bases and J dropped 6 bases, with 17 bases sitting between them. Here the CDR3 reads CASSLRAGAQAEAFF. CDR3 bases: TGTGCCAGCAGCTTGAGGGCGGGGGCACAGGCTGAAGCTTTCTTT.

This clonotype has a handful of counts. Here the CDR3 reads CASSSGTGSYEQYF. The CDR3 DNA reads TGTGCCAGCAGCTCCGGGACAGGGTCCTACGAGCAGTACTTC. The chain has TRBV7-9 and TRBJ2-7, with 9 bases lining up with TRBD1. V was clipped by 4 bases and J by 1 base; unmatched bases: 2. CDR3 length: 14 amino acids. Per germline, CDR1 SEHNR and CDR2 FQNEAQ (reference sequence).

The table lists this clonotype with a few counts. The chain employs TRBV7-3 and TRBJ2-7, with 13 bases lining up with TRBD2. V was clipped by 5 bases and J by 7 bases; unmatched bases: 8. There are 15 residues in the CDR3. The germline V gene encodes CDR1 SGHTA and CDR2 FQGTGA. CDR3: CASSPGLAGVGEQYF. DNA for the CDR3: TGTGCCAGCAGCCCCGGACTAGCGGGAGTCGGAGAGCAGTACTTC.

This clonotype occurred a few times. The chain has TRBV7-2 and TRBJ2-6; D is ambiguous. The V and J ends lost 5 bases and 4 bases respectively, with 9 bases between them. Germline CDR1 SGHTA, CDR2 FQGNSA. The CDR3 is 14 residues long. The CDR3: CASSPTNGANVLTF. CDR3 DNA: TGTGCCAGCAGCCCCACGAACGGGGCCAACGTCCTGACTTTC.

This clonotype is judged medium-sized. This chain links TRBV24-1 with TRBJ1-2; D gene ambiguous. From germline, CDR1 is KGHDR and CDR2 SFDVKD. CDR3 length: 13 residues. The ends were cut back, 5 bases at V and 7 bases at J, with 13 bases in the middle. CDR3 sequence: CATSVRGEGGYTF. In DNA, the CDR3 is TGTGCCACCAGTGTTCGGGGTGAGGGTGGCTACACCTTC.

The chain uses TRBV6-2 or TRBV6-3 and TRBJ2-7, with D possibly being TRBD1 or TRBD2 (6 bases each). The germline CDR1 and CDR2 sequences are MNHEY and SVGEGT. The CDR3 loop spans 13 amino acids. Between the trimmed V and J ends, which lost 2 bases and 11 bases, there was a span of 16 bases. CDR3 residues: CASSYGSRGEEYF. CDR3 in DNA: TGTGCCAGCAGTTACGGGTCGAGGGGGGAGGAGTACTTC.

The chain recombines TRBV4-1 with TRBJ2-1, with D maybe TRBD2 (5 bases). Germline CDR1 MGHRA, CDR2 YSYEKL. The CDR3 is 16 amino acids. Trimming took off 3 bases at V and 0 bases at J, with 12 bases between the two ends. The CDR3 DNA is TGCGCCAGCAGCCACCTGGACTTGATCTCCTACAATGAGCAGTTCTTC. Protein sequence: CASSHLDLISYNEQFF.

Relative to its sample, this clonotype is medium-sized. The rearrangement links TRBV20-1 to TRBJ1-1, with D maybe TRBD1 (5 bases). Trimming removed 3 bases at V and 0 bases at J, with 11 bases between. The CDR3 spans 14 residues. Germline V CDR1 and CDR2: DFQATT, SNEGSKA (reference sequence). The CDR3 reads CSASQGSLNTEAFF. The CDR3 nucleotides are TGCAGTGCTAGTCAGGGCTCACTGAACACTGAAGCTTTCTTT.

Comment on this clonotype: Just one base apart from a much larger clone, this may be a read error. This chain joins TRBV6-2 or TRBV6-3 and TRBJ1-5; the D is unclear. The V gene's germline CDR1 is MNHEY and CDR2 SVGEGT. The CDR3 runs 14 residues. V was cut by 4 bases and J by 3 bases, with 10 bases left in between. The CDR3, as DNA: TGTGCCAGCAGTTGGATAGGCACCAATCAGCCCCAGCATTTT. This translates into CASSWIGTNQPQHF.